This T cell receptor beta chain originates from a study of blood T cell repertoires in COVID-19. As for the study in general: Sites across the United States, Italy and Spain contributed samples from acute and convalescent COVID-19. In each case, the material was cDNA or gDNA derived from T cells, B-cell-depleted T cells, or PBMCs.

CDR3 length equals 16 residues. The V gene's germline CDR1 is SEHNR and CDR2 FQNEAQ (reference sequence). Trimming took 2 bases from V and 1 from J, leaving 14 bases between them. Using immunoSEQ multiplex PCR, the repertoire was profiled, and TCRdb retains in-frame clones only, with some absent. The sample shows about 78,000 clones, more than 75% of them seen only once. The sample taken for sequencing was peripheral blood. The receptor was derived from a man aged 45 to 65 with active or convalescent COVID-19. The chain recombines TRBV7-9 with TRBJ1-1; no firm D call. CDR3 coding DNA: TGTGCCAGCAGCTTACCGCCACATACAGCGAACACTGAAGCTTTCTTT. Its protein is CASSLPPHTANTEAFF.